The source of this TCR beta chain is a study of shared clonotypes between healthy human individuals. The CDR3 contains 15 residues. CDR1 and CDR2 from the germline V gene are SGHTA and FQGNSA. Trimming cost V 1 base and J 5 bases; bases outside gene matches: 6. This was a deep-level run. Sequencing used immunoSEQ multiplex PCR; TCRdb keeps in-frame clones, though not all of them. The table has approximately 980,000 clones, 76% seen once; the top ten hold about 1.5%. The material sequenced was memory CD4+ T cells sorted from blood. This sample's subset: CD45RA-negative fraction. The V and J genes are TRBV7-2 and TRBJ2-5; the match to TRBD2 covers 8 bases. This sequence originates from a man between 18 and 35 years old in good health. CDR3 amino acids: CASSLDGRARETQYF. In DNA form, the CDR3 reads TGTGCCAGCAGCTTAGACGGGAGGGCCCGGGAGACCCAGTACTTC.